This passage covers 18 T cell receptor beta chains from one sample sequenced in a study of T cells in tumors after PD-1 blockade. Profiling relied on immunoSEQ multiplex PCR, and the TCRdb table lists in-frame clones only, not all of them. The sample carries 45,000 to 60,000 clones, around 80% recorded once. The sequencing used PBMCs, collected before anti-PD-1 therapy. Source of these receptors: a human donor with advanced basal cell or squamous cell carcinoma (not recorded which).

The gene calls are TRBV18 and TRBJ1-2; tentatively, D is TRBD1 (5 bases). This CDR3 has 15 residues. The V gene's germline CDR1 is KGHSH and CDR2 LQKENI. The V and J ends lost 2 bases and 2 bases respectively, with 12 bases between them. The DNA for the CDR3 is TGTGCCAGCTCACCAGAGGTTCGGGGCAACTATGGCTACACCTTC. Amino acid sequence: CASSPEVRGNYGYTF.

This chain links TRBV4-1 with TRBJ1-1; D unresolved. V was clipped by 6 bases and J by 1 base, with 9 bases between them. Germline V gene sequence: CDR1 MGHRA, CDR2 YSYEKL. CDR3 size: 13 residues. The CDR3: CASRVVGNTEAFF. The CDR3 DNA sequence: TGCGCCAGCAGGGTAGTGGGGAACACTGAAGCTTTCTTT.

The V gene is TRBV5-1, the J gene TRBJ2-1; TRBD1 aligns across 8 bases. The CDR3 runs 15 residues. Trimming removed 4 bases from V and 8 bases from J; junction bases left unmatched: 11. Germline loops: CDR1 SGHRS, CDR2 YFSETQ. CDR3 protein: CASSPGGARVDEQFF. The CDR3 DNA follows: TGCGCCAGCAGCCCAGGGGGCGCTCGGGTCGATGAGCAGTTCTTC.

V and J are TRBV9 and TRBJ2-1; D is possibly TRBD2 (5 bases). Germline CDR1 SGDLS, CDR2 YYNGEE. The CDR3 sequence is 15 residues long. With 0 bases removed from V and 9 bases from J, the gap between germline ends came to 16 bases. In DNA, the CDR3 is TGTGCCAGCAGCGTAGCGGGGAGACCCCCGGGTGAGCAGTTCTTC. This sequence encodes CASSVAGRPPGEQFF.

The chain joins TRBV6-5 to TRBJ1-1; D is uncertain. The CDR3 spans 13 residues. CDR1 is MNHEY, CDR2 SVGAGI, per germline. V was trimmed by 5 bases and J by 4 bases, leaving 11 bases between them. The CDR3 loop is CASSKTPATEAFF. The CDR3 nucleotides are TGTGCCAGCAGTAAGACCCCGGCCACTGAAGCTTTCTTT.

The chain carries TRBV6-5 and TRBJ2-3, with D uncertain. The CDR3 is made up of 15 amino acids. The germline V and J ends were trimmed by 6 bases and 1 base, with 14 bases remaining between them. CDR1 is MNHEY and CDR2 is SVGAGI in the germline V gene. CDR3 loop: CASSDDRFRTDTQYF. The CDR3 DNA sequence: TGTGCCAGCAGCGACGACCGGTTCCGCACAGATACGCAGTATTTT.

V and J are TRBV6-5 and TRBJ2-7, with D unresolved. This CDR3 comprises 11 residues. V gave up 6 bases and J gave up 2 bases, with 5 bases separating them. Germline V lookup: CDR1 MNHEY, CDR2 SVGAGI. CDR3 region: CASRDTYEQYF. The DNA of the CDR3 is TGTGCCAGCAGGGATACCTACGAGCAGTACTTC.

CDR3 sequence: CASSTRDREETQYF. CDR3 sequence (DNA): TGTGCCAGCAGCACCCGGGACAGGGAAGAGACCCAGTACTTC. This chain uses TRBV7-9 with TRBJ2-5; TRBD1 matches 9 bases. The germline CDR1 and CDR2 sequences are SEHNR and FQNEAQ (reference sequence). The V gene end was trimmed by 5 bases and the J gene end by 3 bases; junction bases not matched to a gene: 4. There are 14 residues in the CDR3. The full variable domain, in which reference TRBV7-9 and TRBJ2-5 provide the parts outside the CDR3, is DTGVSQNPRHKITKRGQNVTFRCDPISEHNRLYWYRQTLGQGPEFLTYFQNEAQLEKSRLLSDRFSAERPKGSFSTLEIQRTEQGDSAMYLCASSTRDREETQYFGPGTRLLVL.

The chain couples TRBV10-3 to TRBJ2-3, with TRBD1 as a possible D gene (6 bases). Per the germline V gene, CDR1 is ENHRY and CDR2 is SYGVKD. Trimming shortened V by 10 bases and J by 8 bases, and 19 bases separated the two germline ends. This CDR3 has 13 residues. CDR3 DNA: TGTGCCAACAGCGACCAACCCAGGGGTACGCAGTATTTT. It specifies CANSDQPRGTQYF.

This chain connects TRBV7-2 to TRBJ2-5; a weak D match, TRBD1 (6 bases). The CDR3 spans 15 residues. Germline values: CDR1 SGHTA, CDR2 FQGNSA. Trimming removed 0 bases at V and 2 bases at J, with 10 bases between. The CDR3, as DNA: TGTGCCAGCAGCTTAGCGCCAGGGGCACAAGAGACCCAGTACTTC. This sequence encodes CASSLAPGAQETQYF.

The rearrangement uses TRBV20-1 and TRBJ2-5, with D unclear. Trimming shortened V by 5 bases and J by 5 bases, and 9 bases separated the two germline ends. The CDR3 runs 11 residues. CDR1 and CDR2 (germline): DFQATT, SNEGSKA (reference sequence). CDR3 residues: CSAGDSETQYF. The CDR3 nucleotides are TGCAGTGCTGGGGATAGCGAGACCCAGTACTTC.

V and J are TRBV9 and TRBJ2-2; 8 positions match TRBD2. The CDR3 has 15 residues. Unmatched junction bases numbered 6, after V lost 2 bases and J lost 6 bases. The V gene's germline CDR1 is SGDLS and CDR2 YYNGEE. The DNA of the CDR3 is TGTGCCAGCAGCGTTCTGAGCGGGGGCGCCGGGGAGCTGTTTTTT. Protein sequence: CASSVLSGGAGELFF.

The chain uses TRBV2 and TRBJ2-1, with D perhaps given as TRBD1 or TRBD2 (7 bases each). Trimming shortened V by 7 bases and J by 7 bases, and 20 bases separated the two germline ends. Germline CDR1 reads SNHLY; CDR2 reads FYNNEI. The CDR3 covers 15 residues. The CDR3 here is CASNSPSGTVNEQFF. CDR3 bases: TGTGCCAGCAATTCTCCCAGCGGGACAGTGAATGAGCAGTTCTTC.

The V and J genes are TRBV12-3 or TRBV12-4 and TRBJ1-2; possibly TRBD1 for D (5 bases). V shed 3 bases and J shed 6 bases, with 11 bases lying between them. The CDR3 runs 13 residues. CDR3 residues: CASSLVQGHGYTF. DNA for the CDR3: TGTGCCAGCAGTTTGGTCCAGGGCCATGGCTACACCTTC.

This rearrangement joins TRBV24-1 to TRBJ2-5, with D perhaps given as TRBD1 or TRBD2 (6 bases each). This CDR3 region has 13 residues. Germline V gene lookup returns CDR1 KGHDR and CDR2 SFDVKD. The V end lost 5 bases, the J end lost 4 bases, and 10 bases lay between the germline ends. DNA of the CDR3: TGTGCCACCAGTGGAGGGGGAGGAGAGACCCAGTACTTC. Amino acids: CATSGGGGETQYF.

V usage is TRBV5-4 and J usage is TRBJ2-1; possibly TRBD1 for D (5 bases). The V end lost 3 bases, the J end lost 5 bases, and 9 bases lay between the germline ends. The CDR3 sequence is 13 residues long. Per the germline V gene, CDR1 is SGHNT and CDR2 is YYREEE (reference sequence). DNA of the CDR3: TGTGCCAGCAGCTCAAGACAGAACAATGAGCAGTTCTTC. This encodes CASSSRQNNEQFF.

The chain uses TRBV7-2 and TRBJ2-5, with D unresolved. Judging by the DNA end, TRBJ2-7 fits better; the J call may be wrong. Germline assignment: CDR1 SGHTA and CDR2 FQGNSA. This CDR3 comprises 14 residues. The CDR3 here is CASSPGPPTSEQYF. CDR3 DNA sequence: TGTGCCAGCAGCCCCGGGCCCCCTACCTCCGAGCAGTACTTC.

This chain links TRBV3-1 (or the pseudogene TRBV3-2) with TRBJ2-5; 7 bases align to TRBD1. The V segment lost 4 bases and the J segment 2 bases; nucleotides outside the gene matches: 7. There are 15 residues in the CDR3. Looked up from germline, CDR1 is LGHDT and CDR2 is YNNKEL (reference sequence). CDR3 nucleotides: TGTGCCAGCAGCCGCTTCGGACAGGAACAAGAGACCCAGTACTTC. Translating gives CASSRFGQEQETQYF.